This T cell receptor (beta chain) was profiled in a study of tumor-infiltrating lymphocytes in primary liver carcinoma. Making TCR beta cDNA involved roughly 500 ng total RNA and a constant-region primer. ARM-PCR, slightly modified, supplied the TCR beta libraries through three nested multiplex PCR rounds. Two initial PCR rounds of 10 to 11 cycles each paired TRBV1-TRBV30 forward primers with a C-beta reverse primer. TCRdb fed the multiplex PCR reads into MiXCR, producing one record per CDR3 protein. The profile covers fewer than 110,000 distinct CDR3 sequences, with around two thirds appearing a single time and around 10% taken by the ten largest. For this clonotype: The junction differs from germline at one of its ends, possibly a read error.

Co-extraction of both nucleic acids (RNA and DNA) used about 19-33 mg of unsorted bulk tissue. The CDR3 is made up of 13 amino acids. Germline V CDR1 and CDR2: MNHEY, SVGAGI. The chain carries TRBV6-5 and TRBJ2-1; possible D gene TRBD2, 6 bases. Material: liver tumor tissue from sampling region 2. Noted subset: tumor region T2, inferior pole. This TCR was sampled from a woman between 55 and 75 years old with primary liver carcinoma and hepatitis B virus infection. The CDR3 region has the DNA TGCGCCAGCAGAAGGGAGGAACTCAATGAGCAGTTCTTC. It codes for CASRREELNEQFF.